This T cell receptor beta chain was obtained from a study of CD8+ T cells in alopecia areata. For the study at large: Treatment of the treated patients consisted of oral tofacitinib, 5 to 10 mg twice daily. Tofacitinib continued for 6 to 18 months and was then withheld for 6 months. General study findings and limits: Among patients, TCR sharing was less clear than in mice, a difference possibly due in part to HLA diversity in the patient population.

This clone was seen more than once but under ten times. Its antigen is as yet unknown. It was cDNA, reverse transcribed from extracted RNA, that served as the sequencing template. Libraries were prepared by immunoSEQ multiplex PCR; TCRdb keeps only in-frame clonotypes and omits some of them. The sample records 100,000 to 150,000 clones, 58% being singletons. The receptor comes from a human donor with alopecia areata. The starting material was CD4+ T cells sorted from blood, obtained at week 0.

Here the CDR3 DNA reads TGTGCCTCAAGCGGGGACCCGGGCACAGATACGCAGTATTTT. It yields the protein CASSGDPGTDTQYF. The chain recombines TRBV28 with TRBJ2-3, with 7 nucleotides matching TRBD2. This CDR3 is built from 14 residues. V shed 11 bases, J shed 1 base, and the junction held 9 bases outside the gene matches. Looked up from germline, CDR1 is MDHEN and CDR2 is SYDVKM.